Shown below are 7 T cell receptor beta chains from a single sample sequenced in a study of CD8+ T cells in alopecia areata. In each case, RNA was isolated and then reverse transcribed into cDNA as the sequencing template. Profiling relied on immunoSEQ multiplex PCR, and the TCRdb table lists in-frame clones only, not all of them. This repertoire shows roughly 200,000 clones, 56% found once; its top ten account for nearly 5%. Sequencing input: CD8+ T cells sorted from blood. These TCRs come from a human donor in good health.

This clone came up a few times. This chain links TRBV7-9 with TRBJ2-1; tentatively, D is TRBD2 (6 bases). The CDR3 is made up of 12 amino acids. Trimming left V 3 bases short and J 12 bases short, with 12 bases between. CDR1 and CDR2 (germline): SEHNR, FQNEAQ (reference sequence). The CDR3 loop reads CASSFPRGGQFF. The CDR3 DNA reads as TGTGCCAGCAGCTTCCCGCGGGGTGGGCAGTTCTTC.

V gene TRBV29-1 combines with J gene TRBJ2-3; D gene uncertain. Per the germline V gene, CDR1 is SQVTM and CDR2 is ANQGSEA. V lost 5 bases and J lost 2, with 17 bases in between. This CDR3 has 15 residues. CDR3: CSVPSPKGPTDTQYF. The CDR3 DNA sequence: TGCAGCGTTCCTTCCCCTAAGGGCCCCACAGATACGCAGTATTTT.

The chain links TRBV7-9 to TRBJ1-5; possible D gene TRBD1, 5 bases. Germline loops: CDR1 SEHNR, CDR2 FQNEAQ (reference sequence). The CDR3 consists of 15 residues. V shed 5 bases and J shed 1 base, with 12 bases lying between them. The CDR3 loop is CASSPTAQSNQPQHF. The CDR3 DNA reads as TGTGCCAGCAGCCCGACAGCCCAGAGCAATCAGCCCCAGCATTTT.

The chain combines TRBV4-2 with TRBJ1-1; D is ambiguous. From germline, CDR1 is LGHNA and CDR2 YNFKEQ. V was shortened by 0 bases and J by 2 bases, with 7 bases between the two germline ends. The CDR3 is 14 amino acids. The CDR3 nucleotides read TGTGCCAGCAGCCAAGATCGGGGTAACACTGAAGCTTTCTTT. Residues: CASSQDRGNTEAFF.

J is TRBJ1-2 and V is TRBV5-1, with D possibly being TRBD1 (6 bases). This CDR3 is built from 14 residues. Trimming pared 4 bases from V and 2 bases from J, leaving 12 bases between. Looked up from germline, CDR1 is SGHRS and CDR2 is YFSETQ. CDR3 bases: TGCGCCAGCAGCCCCCCCCAGGGGAACTATGGCTACACCTTC. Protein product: CASSPPQGNYGYTF.

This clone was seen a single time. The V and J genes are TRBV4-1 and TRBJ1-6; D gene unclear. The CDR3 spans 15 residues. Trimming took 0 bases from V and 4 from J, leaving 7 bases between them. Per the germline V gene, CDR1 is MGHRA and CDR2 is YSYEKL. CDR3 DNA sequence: TGCGCCAGCAGCCAAGACGAGCTTTATAATTCACCCCTCCACTTT. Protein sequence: CASSQDELYNSPLHF.

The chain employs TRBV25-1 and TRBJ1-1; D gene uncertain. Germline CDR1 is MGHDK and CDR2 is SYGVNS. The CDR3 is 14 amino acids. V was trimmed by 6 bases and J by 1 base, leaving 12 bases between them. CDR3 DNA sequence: TGTGCCAGCAGCCCAATAGGGCAGAACACTGAAGCTTTCTTT. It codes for CASSPIGQNTEAFF.